Included here is one T cell receptor (beta chain) sequence, with context. CDR3 length equals 14 residues. Germline V gene sequence: CDR1 LGHNA, CDR2 YSLEER. Trimming took 5 bases from V and 0 from J, leaving 7 bases between them. The data belong to a study of T-cell memory formation after mild COVID-19. TCRdb processed the 5' RACE reads anew with MiXCR; each CDR3 protein has one entry. The data show about 200,000 distinct CDR3 sequences, with 15% to 20% seen just once and approximately 2% held by the top ten. The chain recombines TRBV4-3 with TRBJ1-4; D remains unclear. The receptor's source is an adult woman who had mild COVID-19 (a few samples of this study predate the infection). Cell type and time point are not known. Material: PBMCs or a T cell subset sorted from them (not recorded which). CDR3 loop: CASSISATNEKLFF. The CDR3 bases are TGCGCCAGCAGCATTTCGGCAACTAATGAAAAACTGTTTTTT.